The clone carrying this T cell receptor (beta chain) occurred a few times. Its specificity is unknown. Each sorted population was over 98% pure. This specimen belongs to a study of beta chain features in type 1 diabetes. Study-level information: Healthy donors and patients had similar age, gender and cell yields.

All of the isolated RNA was reverse transcribed, so expressed TCRB transcripts were sequenced. Clones were sequenced by immunoSEQ multiplex PCR, and TCRdb holds only the in-frame ones, with some missing. The sample lists about 150,000 clones; roughly 8% were seen once. Study-level results: Sampled from patients, naive, central memory and Treg TCRB repertoires appeared more similar than those sampled from healthy donors.

Specimen: central memory CD4+ T cells from blood. This sequence originates from a man younger than 35 in good health.

In DNA, the CDR3 is TGTGCCATCAGTGCATCGAACACTGAAGCTTTCTTT. It translates to CAISASNTEAFF. This chain uses TRBV10-3 with TRBJ1-1; D is uncertain. V lost 4 bases and J lost 1, with 4 bases in between. The germline V gene has CDR1 ENHRY and CDR2 SYGVKD. This CDR3 region has 12 residues.